This TCR beta chain was sequenced for a study of shared clonotypes between healthy human individuals. With 2 bases removed from V and 3 bases from J, the gap between germline ends came to 10 bases. This CDR3 region has 14 residues. Germline V gene sequence: CDR1 SGHDT, CDR2 YYEEEE. Study results and limitations: The rarefaction results pointed to incomplete sorted-subset sequencing despite large depth.

About this clone: Its antigen is as yet unknown.

Here immunoSEQ multiplex PCR was the method, and the copy in TCRdb shows in-frame clones only, minus some. The sample yields around 2.1 million clones, around 95% seen once. The sequencing sample was made of naive CD4+ T cells sorted from blood. Noted subset: CD45RA+ positively selected. This clonotype was sampled from a man between 18 and 29 years old in good health. This chain uses TRBV5-6 with TRBJ2-3, with D possibly TRBD2 on 5 matching bases. In DNA form, the CDR3 reads TGTGCCAGCAGCTTAAAAGGAGGAACAGATACGCAGTATTTT. This sequence encodes CASSLKGGTDTQYF.